This entry lists 28 T cell receptor beta chains sequenced from one sample in a study of circulating and synovial CD4+ cells in juvenile arthritis. Libraries were prepared by immunoSEQ multiplex PCR; TCRdb keeps only in-frame clonotypes and omits some of them. The sample has 30,000 to 40,000 clones; roughly 96% are singletons. The material sequenced was CD4+ T cells from blood. These receptors originate from a human donor with juvenile idiopathic arthritis.

The CDR3 DNA sequence: TGTGCCAGCAGCTGGACTAGCGGGAGAGATTGGTACTTC. Its translation: CASSWTSGRDWYF. The chain couples TRBV6-1 to TRBJ2-4, with TRBD2 identical over 13 bases. CDR1 is MNHNS and CDR2 is SASEGT in the germline V gene. The CDR3 covers 13 residues. J lost 15 bases, V lost 6 bases, and 8 bases had no gene match.

The chain joins TRBV7-2 to TRBJ2-1, with TRBD2 identical over 14 bases. The V segment lost 1 base and the J segment 9 bases; nucleotides outside the gene matches: 8. CDR3 size: 17 residues. Looked up from germline, CDR1 is SGHTA and CDR2 is FQGNSA. The CDR3 region has the DNA TGTGCCAGCAGCTTAGTAAGACTAGCGGGGGGGCCGAGTGAGCAGTTCTTC. This translates into CASSLVRLAGGPSEQFF.

This sequence joins TRBV7-9 and TRBJ2-3, with D perhaps matching TRBD1 (5 bases). Trimming shortened V by 5 bases and J by 10 bases, and 16 bases separated the two germline ends. Germline CDR1 is SEHNR and CDR2 is FQNEAQ (reference sequence). This CDR3 is 13 amino acids long. Written as DNA, the CDR3 is TGTGCCAGCAGCCGTAACCTTCAGGGTGCGCAGTATTTT. It encodes CASSRNLQGAQYF.

This chain joins TRBV6-5 and TRBJ1-1; TRBD1 matches 9 bases. This CDR3 spans 14 amino acids. J lost 1 base, V lost 6 bases, and 3 bases had no gene match. CDR1 is MNHEY, CDR2 SVGAGI, per germline. CDR3 bases: TGTGCCAGCAGGGGACAGGGACCGAACACTGAAGCTTTCTTT. Translating it yields CASRGQGPNTEAFF.

The rearrangement links TRBV10-1 to TRBJ2-3; 9 nucleotides align to TRBD2. The CDR3 runs to 16 residues. V was clipped by 6 bases and J by 3 bases; unmatched bases: 10. The germline gives CDR1 WNHNN, CDR2 SYGVQD (reference sequence). CDR3 loop: CASRPGGRVGTDTQYF. CDR3 nucleotides: TGCGCCAGCAGGCCCGGCGGGAGGGTCGGTACAGATACGCAGTATTTT.

V usage is TRBV10-3 and J usage is TRBJ1-4, with D maybe TRBD1 (5 bases). This CDR3 comprises 16 residues. Germline V gives CDR1 ENHRY, CDR2 SYGVKD. The V end was cut by 4 bases, the J end by 6 bases, with 18 bases between. The CDR3 is CAISGGKGQTDEKLFF. CDR3 nucleotides: TGTGCCATCAGTGGTGGTAAGGGGCAGACGGATGAAAAACTGTTTTTT.

The chain recombines TRBV5-5 with TRBJ1-3, with D tentatively TRBD1 (6 bases). The CDR3 runs 15 residues. Germline V CDR1 and CDR2: SGHKS, YYEKEE (reference sequence). V was cut by 2 bases and J by 0 bases, with 9 bases left in between. The CDR3 region is CASSFDRTSGNTIYF. The DNA for the CDR3 is TGTGCCAGCAGCTTCGACAGGACCTCTGGAAACACCATATATTTT.

V is TRBV11-3 and J is TRBJ1-1; 9 nucleotides line up with TRBD1. The trim removed 3 bases at V and 8 bases at J, leaving 1 base unmatched. This CDR3 spans 12 amino acids. Germline V CDR1 and CDR2: SGHNT, YENEEA. CDR3 loop: CASSLGQGEAFF. DNA for the CDR3: TGTGCCAGCAGCTTGGGACAGGGCGAAGCTTTCTTT.

There are a few counts of this clone. The genes are TRBV10-3 and TRBJ2-7; D may be TRBD1 (6 bases). V gave up 9 bases and J gave up 5 bases, with 11 bases separating them. This CDR3 has 11 residues. Germline V gene data show CDR1 as ENHRY and CDR2 as SYGVKD. The CDR3 spells CAIGQTHEQYF. The CDR3 DNA reads TGTGCCATTGGACAGACTCACGAGCAGTACTTC.

This chain joins TRBV7-9 and TRBJ1-3; no reliable D call. Germline loops: CDR1 SEHNR, CDR2 FQNEAQ (reference sequence). V was clipped by 5 bases and J by 0 bases, with 20 bases between them. The CDR3 totals 18 residues. The CDR3 nucleotides are TGTGCCAGCAGCACCGCACCGGCGGGTGGACGCTCTGGAAACACCATATATTTT. Encoded protein: CASSTAPAGGRSGNTIYF.

The J gene is TRBJ1-3, the V gene TRBV9; perhaps TRBD1 as D (5 bases). The CDR3 is made up of 17 amino acids. V lost 0 bases, J lost 1 base, and 14 bases lay in between. Germline CDR1 SGDLS, CDR2 YYNGEE. CDR3: CASSVGGRDSSGNTIYF. The CDR3 DNA is TGTGCCAGCAGCGTAGGAGGCAGGGATTCGTCTGGAAACACCATATATTTT. Full variable domain (outside the CDR3, taken from reference TRBV9 and TRBJ1-3): DSGVTQTPKHLITATGQRVTLRCSPRSGDLSVYWYQQSLDQGLQFLIQYYNGEERAKGNILERFSAQQFPDLHSELNLSSLELGDSALYFCASSVGGRDSSGNTIYFGEGSWLTVV.

This chain links TRBV30 with TRBJ1-1; no reliable D call. Trimming stripped 3 bases from V and 0 bases from J, with 8 bases between. The CDR3 spans 13 residues. Germline loops: CDR1 GTSNPN, CDR2 SVGIG (reference sequence). The CDR3 DNA follows: TGTGCCTGGAGGCCGACACTGAACACTGAAGCTTTCTTT. It specifies CAWRPTLNTEAFF.

The chain has TRBV28 and TRBJ1-4, with D unclear. V was pared by 2 bases and J by 1 base, with 5 bases between. The length of the CDR3 is 14 residues. In germline, CDR1 is MDHEN, CDR2 SYDVKM. The CDR3 nucleotides are TGTGCCAGCAGTTTAGGAGGAACTAATGAAAAACTGTTTTTT. As protein: CASSLGGTNEKLFF.

This rearrangement joins TRBV5-4 to TRBJ2-5; no clear D. Germline CDR1 is SGHNT and CDR2 is YYREEE (reference sequence). Trimming stripped 0 bases from V and 0 bases from J, with 6 bases between. The CDR3 is made up of 14 amino acids. CDR3 DNA: TGTGCCAGCAGCTTGGTTTCGGACCAAGAGACCCAGTACTTC. Its protein product is CASSLVSDQETQYF.

V gene TRBV11-2 combines with J gene TRBJ1-1, with D unclear. CDR1 is SGHAT and CDR2 is FQNNGV in the germline V gene. The CDR3 length is 16 residues. The V end was cut by 6 bases, the J end by 0 bases, with 17 bases between. The CDR3 DNA is TGTGCCAGCAGGACCGGGTCTCTGACCATGAACACTGAAGCTTTCTTT. Amino acid sequence: CASRTGSLTMNTEAFF.

The chain is built from TRBV30 and TRBJ1-2; TRBD1 aligns across 7 bases. V lost 5 bases and J lost 2; bases outside the gene matches: 8. The CDR3 loop spans 14 amino acids. The germline gives CDR1 GTSNPN, CDR2 SVGIG (reference sequence). The CDR3 sequence: CAWGRQGRNYGYTF. DNA for the CDR3: TGTGCCTGGGGCCGACAGGGTCGGAACTATGGCTACACCTTC.

This chain links TRBV5-8 with TRBJ1-5, with D possibly TRBD1 on 6 matching bases. This CDR3 is built from 14 residues. Trimming cost V 1 base and J 4 bases, with 9 bases left between them. Per germline, CDR1 SGHTS and CDR2 YDEGEE. CDR3 sequence reads: CASSLRDKNQPQHF. CDR3 nucleotide sequence: TGTGCCAGCAGCTTGAGGGACAAAAATCAGCCCCAGCATTTT. The whole variable domain, remainder taken from reference TRBV5-8 and TRBJ1-5, is EAGVTQSPTHLIKTRGQQATLRCSPISGHTSVYWYQQALGLGLQFLLWYDEGEERNRGNFPPRFSGRQFPNYSSELNVNALELEDSALYLCASSLRDKNQPQHFGDGTRLSIL.

The CDR3 loop reads CASSQDLGQGLWGYTF. The DNA for the CDR3 is TGCGCCAGCAGCCAAGATCTGGGACAGGGGCTGTGGGGCTACACCTTC. The chain links TRBV4-1 to TRBJ1-2; 10 bases align to TRBD1. The CDR3 runs 16 residues. V dropped 0 bases and J dropped 8; count of bases not matched to a gene: 9. Germline loops: CDR1 MGHRA, CDR2 YSYEKL.

The gene calls are TRBV9 and TRBJ1-1; TRBD1 agrees at 7 bases. This CDR3 region has 16 residues. The J segment lost 6 bases and the V segment lost 0 bases, leaving 11 bases of the junction unmatched. Germline V CDR1 and CDR2: SGDLS, YYNGEE. The chain's CDR3 is CASSVGTGPGFAEAFF. CDR3 coding DNA: TGTGCCAGCAGCGTAGGGACAGGCCCCGGTTTCGCTGAAGCTTTCTTT.

This clone was seen a few times. The chain combines TRBV14 with TRBJ2-1, with 7 bases that match TRBD2. This CDR3 comprises 14 residues. Germline CDR1 SGHDN, CDR2 FVKESK. The ends lost 6 bases at V and 0 bases at J; junction bases unmatched: 2. CDR3 bases: TGTGCCAGCAGTAGGACTAGCTCCTACAATGAGCAGTTCTTC. This encodes CASSRTSSYNEQFF. The full variable domain, with the rest looked up from reference TRBV14 and TRBJ2-1, is EAGVTQFPSHSVIEKGQTVTLRCDPISGHDNLYWYRRVMGKEIKFLLHFVKESKQDESGMPNNRFLAERTGGTYSTLKVQPAELEDSGVYFCASSRTSSYNEQFFGPGTRLTVL.

The gene calls are TRBV2 and TRBJ2-7, with unresolved D. Germline-derived CDR1 and CDR2 are SNHLY and FYNNEI. CDR3 length: 14 amino acids. Between the trimmed V and J ends, which lost 3 bases and 2 bases, there was a span of 11 bases. For the CDR3, the DNA is TGTGCCAGCAGTGATGCGGATAACCCCTACGAGCAGTACTTC. Amino acids: CASSDADNPYEQYF.

The V call is TRBV19, the J call TRBJ2-3; D unresolved. Trimming removed 5 bases from V and 2 bases from J, with 8 bases in between. Germline CDR1 and CDR2: LNHDA and SQIVND (reference sequence). The CDR3 is 13 amino acids. CDR3 protein: CASSSQVTDTQYF. The DNA of the CDR3 is TGTGCCAGTAGTTCCCAGGTCACAGATACGCAGTATTTT.

The V gene is TRBV30, the J gene TRBJ2-1, with D perhaps TRBD2 (6 bases). The germline V gene encodes CDR1 GTSNPN and CDR2 SVGIG (reference sequence). The CDR3 runs to 14 residues. V was trimmed by 2 bases and J by 7 bases, leaving 15 bases between them. CDR3 region: CAWSPGLFTNEQFF. CDR3 coding DNA: TGTGCCTGGAGTCCGGGACTTTTTACGAATGAGCAGTTCTTC.

The chain carries TRBV19 and TRBJ2-5; 12 bases line up with TRBD2. The V gene end was trimmed by 7 bases and the J gene end by 4 bases; junction bases not matched to a gene: 4. CDR1 is LNHDA and CDR2 is SQIVND in the germline V gene (reference sequence). The CDR3 has 14 residues. The CDR3 loop is CASTPGLAGETQYF. The CDR3 bases are TGTGCCAGTACCCCGGGACTAGCGGGAGAGACCCAGTACTTC. Together with reference TRBV19 and TRBJ2-5, the CDR3 gives the full variable domain: DGGITQSPKYLFRKEGQNVTLSCEQNLNHDAMYWYRQDPGQGLRLIYYSQIVNDFQKGDIAEGYSVSREKKESFPLTVTSAQKNPTAFYLCASTPGLAGETQYFGPGTRLLVL.

This chain connects TRBV5-1 to TRBJ1-6; possibly TRBD1 for D (5 bases). CDR3 size: 17 residues. With 2 bases removed from V and 8 bases from J, the gap between germline ends came to 20 bases. Germline V gives CDR1 SGHRS, CDR2 YFSETQ. The CDR3 is CASSFFGSRAGDSPLHF. CDR3 nucleotide sequence: TGCGCCAGCAGCTTTTTTGGGAGCAGGGCGGGGGATTCACCCCTCCACTTT.

V and J are TRBV7-9 and TRBJ1-6, with 7 bases fitting TRBD1. From germline, CDR1 is SEHNR and CDR2 FQNEAQ (reference sequence). The length of the CDR3 is 17 residues. The V segment lost 4 bases and the J segment 4 bases; nucleotides outside the gene matches: 10. CDR3 DNA sequence: TGTGCCAGCAGCTCAAAGACAGGGCAACTGTATAATTCACCCCTCCACTTT. This translates into CASSSKTGQLYNSPLHF.

This clone was seen just once. The chain joins TRBV5-1 to TRBJ2-7; 7 bases agree with TRBD1. Looked up from germline, CDR1 is SGHRS and CDR2 is YFSETQ. This CDR3 has 16 residues. Trimming removed 0 bases from V and 3 bases from J; junction bases left unmatched: 9. The CDR3 coding sequence is TGCGCCAGCAGCTTGGCCGAATCGGCAGGGGGCTACGAGCAGTACTTC. As protein: CASSLAESAGGYEQYF. The entire variable domain, with the rest obtained from reference TRBV5-1 and TRBJ2-7, is as follows: KAGVTQTPRYLIKTRGQQVTLSCSPISGHRSVSWYQQTPGQGLQFLFEYFSETQRNKGNFPGRFSGRQFSNSRSEMNVSTLELGDSALYLCASSLAESAGGYEQYFGPGTRLTVT.

This chain uses TRBV2 with TRBJ2-5; maybe TRBD1 (5 bases). The CDR3 length is 13 residues. Per the germline V gene, CDR1 is SNHLY and CDR2 is FYNNEI. V dropped 4 bases and J dropped 2 bases, with 8 bases sitting between them. The DNA for the CDR3 is TGTGCCAGCAGTGTCAGGGATCAAGAGACCCAGTACTTC. It yields the protein CASSVRDQETQYF.